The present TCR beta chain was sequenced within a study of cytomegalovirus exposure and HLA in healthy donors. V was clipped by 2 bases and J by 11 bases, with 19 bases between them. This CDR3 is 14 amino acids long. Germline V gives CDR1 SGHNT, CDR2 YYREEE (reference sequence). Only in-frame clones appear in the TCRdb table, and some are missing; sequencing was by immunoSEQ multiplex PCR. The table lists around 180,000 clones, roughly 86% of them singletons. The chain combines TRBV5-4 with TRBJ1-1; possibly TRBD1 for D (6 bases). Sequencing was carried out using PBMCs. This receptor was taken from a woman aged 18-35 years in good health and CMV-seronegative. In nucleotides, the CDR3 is TGTGCCAGCAGCTTTTCGGGGGCGGGAGGTGAGGCTTTCTTT. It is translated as CASSFSGAGGEAFF.